The 25 T cell receptor beta chains below all came from one sample that was sequenced in a study of T cells expressing NK-cell markers. TCRdb reprocessed the 5' RACE reads, with one entry per CDR3 protein and no DNA. This sample's table reports some 300,000 distinct CDR3 sequences. Sample: blood T cells: a sorted CD56 or NKG2C T cell subset, CD4+ or CD8+ T cells, or bulk PBMC T cells (not recorded which). Source of these receptors: a man aged 18 to 30 in good health.

The chain joins TRBV29-1 to TRBJ2-2. This CDR3 has 11 residues. Germline CDR1 is SQVTM and CDR2 is ANQGSEA. CDR3 protein: CSVEVLGGLFF.

J is TRBJ2-1 and V is TRBV7-9; TCRdb picks TRBD2, but there is no DNA to check that call. The CDR3 has 15 amino acids. The germline V gene has CDR1 SEHNR and CDR2 FQNEAQ (reference sequence). The CDR3 loop reads CASSHGLADYNEQFF.

The chain recombines TRBV9 with TRBJ2-1; TCRdb reports TRBD1, a call that lacks DNA to check it against. This CDR3 comprises 16 residues. In germline, CDR1 is SGDLS, CDR2 YYNGEE. CDR3: CASSALPGQINNEQFF.

The V gene is TRBV29-1, the J gene TRBJ2-2; absent DNA, TCRdb's TRBD1 call cannot be checked. In germline, CDR1 is SQVTM, CDR2 ANQGSEA. The CDR3 has 14 amino acids. CDR3 residues: CSVRGDRDTGELFF.

The chain combines TRBV5-1 with TRBJ2-2. Looked up from germline, CDR1 is SGHRS and CDR2 is YFSETQ. CDR3 size: 17 residues. CDR3 protein: CASSLVGRSANTGELFF.

This chain connects TRBV5-5 to TRBJ2-3; without DNA, the TCRdb call of TRBD2 cannot be checked. CDR1 is SGHKS and CDR2 is YYEKEE in the germline V gene (reference sequence). The CDR3 has 16 amino acids. The CDR3 loop is CASSSWGGSPTDTQYF.

V and J are TRBV5-1 and TRBJ2-7; TCRdb selects TRBD1, and the lack of DNA leaves this call unchecked. Germline lookup yields CDR1 SGHRS and CDR2 YFSETQ. CDR3 size: 13 residues. CDR3 sequence reads: CASSGGQMYEQYF.

The CDR3 spells CASSQNGPGTSGYNEQFF. The gene calls are TRBV6-1 and TRBJ2-1; TCRdb names TRBD2, which stays unverified in the absence of DNA. Germline V gene lookup returns CDR1 MNHNS and CDR2 SASEGT. This CDR3 spans 18 amino acids.

This chain links TRBV24-1 with TRBJ2-5; TCRdb outputs TRBD1, but without DNA this stays unchecked. The CDR3 loop spans 16 amino acids. Looked up from germline, CDR1 is KGHDR and CDR2 is SFDVKD. This CDR3 is CATSDSGTGVRETQYF.

This rearrangement joins TRBV29-1 to TRBJ2-1; TCRdb's assignment of TRBD2 cannot be checked, as there is no DNA. The CDR3 extends over 11 amino acids. Germline V gene sequence: CDR1 SQVTM, CDR2 ANQGSEA. CDR3 residues: CSVRWEWEQFF.

The chain joins TRBV11-2 to TRBJ1-2; absent DNA, TCRdb's TRBD1 call cannot be checked. This CDR3 is 13 amino acids long. Germline CDR1 is SGHAT and CDR2 is FQNNGV. The CDR3 reads CASSPRPQYGYTF.

The V gene is TRBV6-5, the J gene TRBJ2-5; TCRdb indicates TRBD2, and absent DNA this call remains unverified. This CDR3 comprises 12 residues. The germline CDR1 and CDR2 sequences are MNHEY and SVGAGI. CDR3 loop: CASSWAGGTQYF.

This chain uses TRBV11-2 with TRBJ2-3; as DNA is missing, the TRBD2 call by TCRdb cannot be tested. Germline V gives CDR1 SGHAT, CDR2 FQNNGV. The CDR3 totals 14 residues. This chain's CDR3 is CASSFGLLTDTQYF.

V usage is TRBV4-1 and J usage is TRBJ2-1; TCRdb indicates TRBD2, and absent DNA this call remains unverified. CDR1 MGHRA and CDR2 YSYEKL come from the germline V gene. This CDR3 region has 17 residues. CDR3 sequence reads: CASSQMTTESSYNEQFF.

V is TRBV12-3 or TRBV12-4 and J is TRBJ2-5. The CDR3 spans 14 residues. This CDR3 reads CASSGQRFGETQYF.

V is TRBV11-2 and J is TRBJ2-1; TCRdb selects TRBD2, and the lack of DNA leaves this call unchecked. The germline CDR1 and CDR2 sequences are SGHAT and FQNNGV. The CDR3 contains 16 residues. The CDR3 sequence: CASSEPSGVPYNEQFF.

This chain connects TRBV11-2 to TRBJ1-6; TCRdb's D call, TRBD1, is unchecked because there is no DNA. Germline V gene data show CDR1 as SGHAT and CDR2 as FQNNGV. The length of the CDR3 is 20 residues. This CDR3 reads CASSLYSRRQGSFGGSPLHF.

The chain joins TRBV6-5 to TRBJ2-1; without DNA, the TCRdb call of TRBD1 cannot be checked. The CDR3 is made up of 14 amino acids. Per the germline V gene, CDR1 is MNHEY and CDR2 is SVGAGI. This chain's CDR3 is CASSYAQGSNEQFF.

The gene calls are TRBV7-9 and TRBJ1-5; TCRdb's assignment of TRBD1 cannot be checked, as there is no DNA. In germline, CDR1 is SEHNR, CDR2 FQNEAQ (reference sequence). CDR3 length: 16 amino acids. The chain's CDR3 is CASSYSLGPDNQPQHF. The full variable domain, with the rest looked up from reference TRBV7-9 and TRBJ1-5, is DTGVSQNPRHKITKRGQNVTFRCDPISEHNRLYWYRQTLGQGPEFLTYFQNEAQLEKSRLLSDRFSAERPKGSFSTLEIQRTEQGDSAMYLCASSYSLGPDNQPQHFGDGTRLSIL.

The chain recombines TRBV19 with TRBJ2-1; TCRdb's D call, TRBD2, is unchecked because there is no DNA. The CDR3 has 15 residues. Germline CDR1 LNHDA, CDR2 SQIVND (reference sequence). The CDR3 spells CASNPSLGVYNEQFF.

The chain is built from TRBV12-3 or TRBV12-4 and TRBJ2-1. The CDR3 totals 13 residues. The CDR3 spells CASSFSVHNEQFF.

V gene TRBV20-1 combines with J gene TRBJ2-1. This CDR3 has 15 residues. Germline V gene sequence: CDR1 DFQATT, CDR2 SNEGSKA (reference sequence). CDR3 sequence: CSPRLLGSSYNEQFF.

This chain's CDR3 is CASSRLLMTQYF. V gene TRBV12-3 or TRBV12-4 combines with J gene TRBJ2-5. The CDR3 contains 12 residues.

The rearrangement uses TRBV12-3 or TRBV12-4 and TRBJ1-6; TCRdb indicates TRBD1, and absent DNA this call remains unverified. The CDR3 is made up of 14 amino acids. This chain's CDR3 is CASQPGNSYSPLHF.

The chain recombines TRBV12-3 or TRBV12-4 with TRBJ1-6; TCRdb reports TRBD1, a call that lacks DNA to check it against. The CDR3 is made up of 15 amino acids. CDR3 sequence reads: CASSLRTENNSPLHF.